The 12 T cell receptor beta chains given below trace back to one sample, sequenced in a study of identical twins. TCRdb ran MiXCR on the 5' RACE reads and lists one entry per CDR3 protein. Of 280,000 or so distinct CDR3 sequences listed, about 8.9% were seen once; the top ten hold approximately 2.1%. The same sample was also studied in work on yellow fever vaccine responses in identical twins.

The sequenced sample consisted of memory (CD45RO+) T cells sorted from blood. The receptors were gathered from a woman aged 18-35 years in good health.

This clonotype has only a few counts. A read error may be the cause here, since a much bigger clone is one base away. The rearrangement joins TRBV14 to TRBJ2-3; D gene ambiguous. Trimming left V 2 bases short and J 7 bases short, with 4 bases between. Germline lookup yields CDR1 SGHDN and CDR2 FVKESK. This CDR3 is 11 amino acids long. CDR3 in DNA: TGTGCCAGCAGCCAAAGAAATACGCAGTATTTT. Translation gives CASSQRNTQYF.

V gene TRBV25-1 combines with J gene TRBJ2-1; possibly TRBD2 for D (7 bases). The CDR3 spans 12 residues. The V gene's germline CDR1 is MGHDK and CDR2 SYGVNS. The CDR3 DNA reads as TGTGCAGCGGAGGGGGGGTACAATGAGCAGTTCTTC. Encoded protein: CAAEGGYNEQFF.

The chain couples TRBV3-1 to TRBJ2-5; perhaps TRBD1 as D (5 bases). V was shortened by 2 bases and J by 4 bases, with 17 bases between the two germline ends. This CDR3 comprises 16 residues. In germline, CDR1 is LGHDT, CDR2 YNNKEL (reference sequence). DNA of the CDR3: TGTGCCAGCAGCCAAAATACAGGATTGGCGACAGAGACCCAGTACTTC. Protein product: CASSQNTGLATETQYF.

As DNA, the CDR3 is TGTGCCAGCAGTTTTACCGGGAGTGGGAATGAGCAGTTCTTC. Translating it yields CASSFTGSGNEQFF. The chain links TRBV27 to TRBJ2-1, with TRBD2 as a possible D gene (6 bases). Germline V gene sequence: CDR1 MNHEY, CDR2 SMNVEV (reference sequence). The V gene lost 3 bases and the J gene lost 7 bases, with 13 bases spanning the gap. The CDR3 extends over 14 amino acids.

This clonotype appeared many times. This chain joins TRBV12-3 or TRBV12-4 and TRBJ2-7; unclear D gene. Trimming left V 3 bases short and J 5 bases short, with 8 bases between. The CDR3 loop spans 12 amino acids. The CDR3 loop is CASSFSRHEQYF. The CDR3 coding sequence is TGTGCCAGCAGTTTTAGCAGACACGAGCAGTACTTC.

V gene TRBV7-6 combines with J gene TRBJ2-2, with TRBD1 matching 10 bases. CDR1 and CDR2 (germline): SGHVS, FNYEAQ. Trimming cost V 3 bases and J 8 bases; bases outside gene matches: 6. This CDR3 region has 15 residues. The CDR3 here is CASSLGQGISGELFF. For the CDR3, the DNA is TGTGCCAGCAGCTTGGGACAGGGGATTTCGGGGGAGCTGTTTTTT. The full variable domain, in which reference TRBV7-6 and TRBJ2-2 provide the parts outside the CDR3, is GAGVSQSPRYKVTKRGQDVALRCDPISGHVSLYWYRQALGQGPEFLTYFNYEAQQDKSGLPNDRFSAERPEGSISTLTIQRTEQRDSAMYRCASSLGQGISGELFFGEGSRLTVL.

The V call is TRBV11-2, the J call TRBJ2-1, with D possibly TRBD2 on 5 matching bases. V lost 1 base to trimming and J lost 7 bases, with 14 bases between them. Germline assignment: CDR1 SGHAT and CDR2 FQNNGV. The CDR3 has 15 amino acids. This chain's CDR3 is CASSLAVGVGNEQFF. The CDR3 DNA reads TGTGCCAGCAGCTTAGCTGTCGGGGTTGGTAATGAGCAGTTCTTC.

This clonotype was seen more than once but under ten times. The rearrangement uses TRBV6-1 and TRBJ2-3; no reliable D call. Trimming cost V 3 bases and J 0 bases, with 10 bases left between them. The V gene's germline CDR1 is MNHNS and CDR2 SASEGT. The CDR3 is 15 residues long. The CDR3 reads CASSEPGLSTDTQYF. CDR3 bases: TGTGCCAGCAGTGAGCCAGGTCTTAGCACAGATACGCAGTATTTT.

This clonotype was counted at least ten times. The V call is TRBV10-3, the J call TRBJ1-3; 7 bases match TRBD1. V was clipped by 6 bases and J by 3 bases; unmatched bases: 5. The CDR3 extends over 14 amino acids. Germline values: CDR1 ENHRY, CDR2 SYGVKD. Here the CDR3 DNA reads TGTGCCATCAGAACAGGGGCGAATGGAAACACCATATATTTT. Translating gives CAIRTGANGNTIYF.

This clonotype was seen more than once but under ten times. This sequence joins TRBV7-2 and TRBJ1-5; D remains ambiguous. Trimming shortened V by 2 bases and J by 3 bases, and 8 bases separated the two germline ends. The CDR3 is 14 residues long. Germline assignment: CDR1 SGHTA and CDR2 FQGNSA. In DNA form, the CDR3 reads TGTGCCAGCAGCTTAAACAGTTACAATCAGCCCCAGCATTTT. Amino acids: CASSLNSYNQPQHF.

This clonotype was seen only a few times. This CDR3 is CASSDRASNTEAFF. The CDR3 DNA sequence: TGTGCCAGCAGTGATCGAGCATCGAACACTGAAGCTTTCTTT. The genes are TRBV6-1 and TRBJ1-1; no clear D. Germline V CDR1 and CDR2: MNHNS, SASEGT. Deletions cut 3 bases from V and 1 base from J, with 9 bases between. The CDR3 runs 14 residues.

Only a few counts were recorded for this clonotype. The chain employs TRBV2 and TRBJ2-3; D is possibly TRBD1 (5 bases). The germline V gene encodes CDR1 SNHLY and CDR2 FYNNEI. The V end was cut by 4 bases, the J end by 3 bases, with 17 bases between. This CDR3 region has 16 residues. DNA of the CDR3: TGTGCCAGCAGTGCCGCCCAGGGTTTTAGGACAGATACGCAGTATTTT. Translating it yields CASSAAQGFRTDTQYF.